This passage covers 23 T cell receptor beta chains from one sample sequenced in a study of blood T cell repertoires in COVID-19. Method: immunoSEQ multiplex PCR; TCRdb's copy keeps in-frame clones and lacks some. Found here are approximately 17,000 clones, 88% of them singletons; the top ten hold more than 4%. The sample was PBMCs or T cells enriched from blood (not recorded which). The receptors stem from a woman aged 30 to 39 who had recovered from COVID-19.

This chain uses TRBV20-1 with TRBJ1-1; no clear D gene. The germline V and J ends were trimmed by 7 bases and 4 bases, with 10 bases remaining between them. The CDR3 contains 11 residues. Germline V gene lookup returns CDR1 DFQATT and CDR2 SNEGSKA (reference sequence). Here the CDR3 DNA reads TGCAGTGTTACGGAGTTCACTGAAGCTTTCTTT. As protein: CSVTEFTEAFF.

The V call is TRBV30, the J call TRBJ1-2; 7 positions agree with TRBD1. This CDR3 spans 11 amino acids. V was pared by 4 bases and J by 7 bases, with 3 bases of the junction left unmatched. Germline V lookup: CDR1 GTSNPN, CDR2 SVGIG (reference sequence). CDR3 protein: CAWTGGTGYTF. CDR3 DNA sequence: TGTGCCTGGACAGGGGGAACTGGCTACACCTTC.

This clone showed up just once. The rearrangement uses TRBV28 and TRBJ2-1, with TRBD2 as a possible D gene (6 bases). Trimming removed 3 bases from V and 15 bases from J, with 9 bases in between. Germline lookup yields CDR1 MDHEN and CDR2 SYDVKM. The CDR3 extends over 10 amino acids. In DNA form, the CDR3 reads TGTGCCAGCAGTTTTCGGGAGTGGTTCTTC. This translates into CASSFREWFF.

The J gene is TRBJ2-7, the V gene TRBV7-8; 8 bases align to TRBD1. The CDR3 length is 14 residues. Germline CDR1 SGHVS, CDR2 FQNEAQ. The V and J ends lost 5 bases and 0 bases, in that order; junction bases with no gene match: 3. In nucleotides, the CDR3 is TGTGCCAGCAGCCTAGGGACAGGCTCCTACGAGCAGTACTTC. This codes for CASSLGTGSYEQYF.

The genes are TRBV6-2 or TRBV6-3 and TRBJ1-1, with D unclear. This CDR3 region has 12 residues. Deletions cut 2 bases from V and 3 bases from J, with 4 bases between. Germline-derived CDR1 and CDR2 are MNHEY and SVGEGT. Here the CDR3 DNA reads TGTGCCAGCAGTTACCCGGACACTGAAGCTTTCTTT. It codes for CASSYPDTEAFF.

This chain uses TRBV6-5 with TRBJ2-1; D is perhaps TRBD2 (5 bases). The CDR3 extends over 15 amino acids. The V end lost 2 bases, the J end lost 7 bases, and 15 bases lay between the germline ends. Germline CDR1 and CDR2: MNHEY and SVGAGI. Here the CDR3 reads CASSYEGLFLNEQFF. The CDR3 nucleotides are TGTGCCAGCAGTTACGAGGGTCTCTTTTTGAATGAGCAGTTCTTC.

This clone has a single count. The chain recombines TRBV18 with TRBJ2-5; weak D call: TRBD2 (6 bases). V was clipped by 6 bases and J by 9 bases, with 17 bases between them. Per germline, CDR1 KGHSH and CDR2 LQKENI. The CDR3 runs to 13 residues. The CDR3 region has the DNA TGTGCCAGCTCGTCCCTCCTAGGGGAGGCCCAGTACTTC. Translating it yields CASSSLLGEAQYF.

The rearrangement links TRBV13 to TRBJ1-2, with D tentatively TRBD1 (5 bases). Trimming cost V 5 bases and J 6 bases, with 13 bases left between them. The CDR3 covers 13 residues. The germline gives CDR1 PRHDT, CDR2 FYEKMQ (reference sequence). CDR3 DNA: TGTGCCAGCAGCCGTGACAGCCTCCATGGCTACACCTTC. Translated: CASSRDSLHGYTF.

The rearrangement joins TRBV7-3 to TRBJ2-1; D is perhaps TRBD2 (5 bases). The CDR3 length is 12 residues. Deletions cut 10 bases from V and 7 bases from J, with 14 bases between. The germline V gene encodes CDR1 SGHTA and CDR2 FQGTGA. The CDR3 protein is CATGLPGNEQFF. The CDR3, as DNA: TGTGCCACCGGACTCCCGGGGAATGAGCAGTTCTTC.

The chain couples TRBV29-1 to TRBJ2-6; 7 bases line up with TRBD2. Germline-derived CDR1 and CDR2 are SQVTM and ANQGSEA. This CDR3 has 14 amino acids. After removal of 5 bases from V and 2 bases from J, the junction contained 3 bases not matched to a gene. CDR3 in DNA: TGCAGCGTTAGCGGGGTCCCTGGGGCCAACGTCCTGACTTTC. Amino acid sequence: CSVSGVPGANVLTF.

The V gene is TRBV7-9, the J gene TRBJ2-7, with 7 bases aligning to TRBD1. J was trimmed by 3 bases and V by 5 bases; bases with no gene match: 4. The germline CDR1 and CDR2 sequences are SEHNR and FQNEAQ (reference sequence). This CDR3 region has 13 residues. The DNA for the CDR3 is TGTGCCAGCAGCAGGGGGCAGGGCTACGAGCAGTACTTC. Translation: CASSRGQGYEQYF.

The V and J genes are TRBV14 and TRBJ1-1; 7 nucleotides line up with TRBD1. From germline, CDR1 is SGHDN and CDR2 FVKESK. The ends lost 2 bases at V and 6 bases at J; junction bases unmatched: 12. The CDR3 consists of 16 residues. CDR3 DNA: TGTGCCAGCAGCCAAATGACAGGGTATCCCTCTTCTGAAGCTTTCTTT. Its protein product is CASSQMTGYPSSEAFF.

This chain joins TRBV30 and TRBJ1-2; 10 nucleotides align to TRBD1. Germline CDR1 GTSNPN, CDR2 SVGIG (reference sequence). V dropped 6 bases and J dropped 3; count of bases not matched to a gene: 10. The CDR3 is 15 residues long. This chain's CDR3 is CACPTGGGNYYGYTF. The CDR3 bases are TGTGCCTGTCCGACAGGGGGCGGTAACTACTATGGCTACACCTTC.

This chain joins TRBV5-6 and TRBJ2-3; the match to TRBD1 covers 8 bases. V shed 0 bases, J shed 0 bases, and the junction held 3 bases outside the gene matches. Germline V lookup: CDR1 SGHDT, CDR2 YYEEEE. The CDR3 length is 16 residues. CDR3 amino acids: CASSLGRGLSTDTQYF. The CDR3 region has the DNA TGTGCCAGCAGCTTGGGCAGGGGGCTTAGCACAGATACGCAGTATTTT.

V usage is TRBV7-2 and J usage is TRBJ1-6; TRBD1 matches 8 bases. The V and J ends lost 1 base and 9 bases, in that order; junction bases with no gene match: 5. CDR1 is SGHTA, CDR2 FQGNSA, per germline. The CDR3 loop spans 15 amino acids. The CDR3 loop is CASSLEGQGFSPLHF. The CDR3 nucleotides read TGTGCCAGCAGCTTAGAAGGACAGGGATTTTCACCCCTCCACTTT.

The J gene is TRBJ1-1, the V gene TRBV19; 8 nucleotides agree with TRBD1. The J segment lost 5 bases and the V segment lost 7 bases, leaving 3 bases of the junction unmatched. Germline lookup yields CDR1 LNHDA and CDR2 SQIVND (reference sequence). CDR3 length equals 12 residues. CDR3 region: CASKDRGTEAFF. The CDR3, as DNA: TGTGCCAGTAAAGACAGGGGAACTGAAGCTTTCTTT.

The V and J genes are TRBV28 and TRBJ1-6, with D perhaps TRBD1 (6 bases). The CDR3 spans 16 residues. Trimming pared 1 base from V and 7 bases from J, leaving 14 bases between. Germline lookup yields CDR1 MDHEN and CDR2 SYDVKM. The CDR3 loop reads CASSLSWAGDNSPLHF. The DNA for the CDR3 is TGTGCCAGCAGTTTATCGTGGGCAGGGGACAATTCACCCCTCCACTTT. Full variable domain (outside the CDR3, taken from reference TRBV28 and TRBJ1-6): DVKVTQSSRYLVKRTGEKVFLECVQDMDHENMFWYRQDPGLGLRLIYFSYDVKMKEKGDIPEGYSVSREKKERFSLILESASTNQTSMYLCASSLSWAGDNSPLHFGNGTRLTVT.

The chain uses TRBV5-1 and TRBJ1-1; D may be TRBD1 (6 bases). Trimming shortened V by 0 bases and J by 1 base, and 10 bases separated the two germline ends. The CDR3 contains 15 residues. Germline-derived CDR1 and CDR2 are SGHRS and YFSETQ. This CDR3 is CASSLVMGANTEAFF. The CDR3 coding sequence is TGCGCCAGCAGCTTGGTGATGGGGGCGAACACTGAAGCTTTCTTT. Looking up the rest from reference TRBV5-1 and TRBJ1-1 gives the full variable domain: KAGVTQTPRYLIKTRGQQVTLSCSPISGHRSVSWYQQTPGQGLQFLFEYFSETQRNKGNFPGRFSGRQFSNSRSEMNVSTLELGDSALYLCASSLVMGANTEAFFGQGTRLTVV.

This clone was observed once. The chain links TRBV5-6 to TRBJ2-3; 7 bases map to TRBD2. V shed 4 bases and J 2 bases; nucleotides not matched to a gene: 10. The CDR3 spans 16 residues. In germline, CDR1 is SGHDT, CDR2 YYEEEE. This chain's CDR3 is CASSPGMGGTTDTQYF. CDR3 nucleotide sequence: TGTGCCAGCAGCCCGGGGATGGGGGGGACCACAGATACGCAGTATTTT.

This rearrangement joins TRBV5-6 to TRBJ1-4, with D unresolved. Looked up from germline, CDR1 is SGHDT and CDR2 is YYEEEE. CDR3 length: 14 residues. V was clipped by 0 bases and J by 7 bases, with 10 bases between them. The CDR3 coding sequence is TGTGCCAGCAGCTTGGTCACTCGGGGTGAAAAACTGTTTTTT. Amino acid sequence: CASSLVTRGEKLFF.

The V gene is TRBV4-3, the J gene TRBJ2-2; maybe TRBD1 (5 bases). This CDR3 has 18 amino acids. In germline, CDR1 is LGHNA, CDR2 YSLEER. V shed 2 bases and J shed 2 bases, with 18 bases lying between them. In nucleotides, the CDR3 is TGCGCCAGCAGCCAATCCATCTGGCAGGGCGTAAACACCGGGGAGCTGTTTTTT. Translated: CASSQSIWQGVNTGELFF.

J is TRBJ2-7 and V is TRBV4-2; D might be TRBD1 (5 bases). V shed 1 base and J shed 4 bases, with 8 bases lying between them. There are 13 residues in the CDR3. From germline, CDR1 is LGHNA and CDR2 YNFKEQ. The CDR3 sequence: CASSQGDRYEQYF. The CDR3 region has the DNA TGTGCCAGCAGCCAAGGTGACAGATACGAGCAGTACTTC.

V and J are TRBV19 and TRBJ1-1; 7 bases fit TRBD1. Per germline, CDR1 LNHDA and CDR2 SQIVND (reference sequence). The ends lost 4 bases at V and 1 base at J; junction bases unmatched: 6. The CDR3 consists of 15 residues. In DNA, the CDR3 is TGTGCCAGTAGTAGGGTGACAGGGAGGAACACTGAAGCTTTCTTT. Its protein is CASSRVTGRNTEAFF. Together with reference TRBV19 and TRBJ1-1, the CDR3 gives the full variable domain: DGGITQSPKYLFRKEGQNVTLSCEQNLNHDAMYWYRQDPGQGLRLIYYSQIVNDFQKGDIAEGYSVSREKKESFPLTVTSAQKNPTAFYLCASSRVTGRNTEAFFGQGTRLTVV.